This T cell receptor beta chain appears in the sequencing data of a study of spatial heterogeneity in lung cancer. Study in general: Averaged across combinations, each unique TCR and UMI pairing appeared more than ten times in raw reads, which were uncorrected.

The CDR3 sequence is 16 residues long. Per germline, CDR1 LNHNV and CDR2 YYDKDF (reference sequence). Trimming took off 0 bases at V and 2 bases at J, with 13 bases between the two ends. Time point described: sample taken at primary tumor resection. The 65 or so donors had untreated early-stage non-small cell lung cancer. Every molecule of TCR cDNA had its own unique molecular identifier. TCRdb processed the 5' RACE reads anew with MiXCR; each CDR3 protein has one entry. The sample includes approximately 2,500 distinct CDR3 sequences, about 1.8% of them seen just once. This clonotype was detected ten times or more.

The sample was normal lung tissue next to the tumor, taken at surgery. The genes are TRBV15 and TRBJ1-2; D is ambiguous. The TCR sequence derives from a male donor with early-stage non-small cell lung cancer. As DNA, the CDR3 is TGTGCCACCAGCAGAGATTACGGCGAAGTCAACTATGGCTACACCTTC. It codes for CATSRDYGEVNYGYTF.